Listed below are T cell receptor beta chains from one sample, sequenced in a study of shared clonotypes between healthy human individuals. The assay was immunoSEQ multiplex PCR, and TCRdb's table has in-frame clones only and misses some. The repertoire holds some 2,000,000 clones, with approximately 94% as singletons. Sequencing was done on a sample of naive CD8+ T cells sorted from blood. The receptors stem from a man in his late teens or twenties in good health. CDR3s include the opening cysteine and the closing phenylalanine or tryptophan. The D gene is left open where the match is weak. Not all rows give a size; the values are once, few, many and, for expanded clones, a class.

cdr3_nt cdr3_aa d_call clone_size j_call v_call
TGCGCCAGCAGCTTGGTCGCCTCAGGGTTTTACTATGGCTACACCTTC CASSLVASGFYYGYTF - - TRBJ1-2 TRBV5-1
TGTGCCAGCAGCCTACAAGGGGGGAGCTCCTACGAGCAGTACTTC CASSLQGGSSYEQYF - - TRBJ2-7 TRBV14
TGTGCCAGCTCACCGAGGGGGTCACTATTCTACAATGAGCAGTTCTTC CASSPRGSLFYNEQFF - - TRBJ2-1 TRBV18
TGCAGCGTAAAAGGGGGGACAGCTTACGAGCAGTACTTC CSVKGGTAYEQYF - - TRBJ2-7 TRBV29-1
TGTGCCAGTAGTATTGTGGGGAACTCACCCCTCCACTTT CASSIVGNSPLHF - - TRBJ1-6 TRBV19
TGTGCCAGCAGCTCGCAAGGGAATAATTCACCCCTCCACTTT CASSSQGNNSPLHF - few TRBJ1-6 TRBV7-9
TGTGCCAGCAGTTTTTACAGTAATTCACCCCTCCACTTT CASSFYSNSPLHF - - TRBJ1-6 TRBV28
TGTGCCACCAGCGGTGACAGGGGGCTTGGAAACACCATATATTTT CATSGDRGLGNTIYF TRBD1 - TRBJ1-3 TRBV15
TGTGCCAGCAGTTACTCGGCGGGAGAGTTCTACAATGAGCAGTTCTTC CASSYSAGEFYNEQFF TRBD2 - TRBJ2-1 TRBV6-5
TGTGCCTGGAGCCAGTTACCTCTGGACACAGATACGCAGTATTTT CAWSQLPLDTDTQYF - once TRBJ2-3 TRBV30
TGTGCCAGCAGCTTATTGGGCTTAGCGGGGGGATACAATGAGCAGTTCTTC CASSLLGLAGGYNEQFF TRBD2 - TRBJ2-1 TRBV7-3
TGTGCCAGCAGTAGTTTCAGGGACTACGAGCAGTACTTC CASSSFRDYEQYF - - TRBJ2-7 TRBV28
TGTGCCAGCAGCTTGTCGGGTTTGGTTTCCTACAATGAGCAGTTCTTC CASSLSGLVSYNEQFF - - TRBJ2-1 TRBV13
TGTGCCAGCAGTTTACAGCTCCCCTACGAGCAGTACTTC CASSLQLPYEQYF - - TRBJ2-7 TRBV27
TGTGCCAGCAGTTTTACAGGACCCCCCTACGAGCAGTACTTC CASSFTGPPYEQYF - once TRBJ2-7 TRBV28
TGTGCCACCAGCAGAGGACGAGAAGCCCATTACAATGAGCAGTTCTTC CATSRGREAHYNEQFF - - TRBJ2-1 TRBV15
TGTGCCAGCAGCCTTTTAGGGGGCCGTAACACTGAAGCTTTCTTT CASSLLGGRNTEAFF - - TRBJ1-1 TRBV21-1
TGTGCCAGCGGGAGACAGGGGGCGAGGCGGCCCAATTCACCCCTCCACTTT CASGRQGARRPNSPLHF TRBD1 - TRBJ1-6 TRBV14
TGTGCCAGCAGTGACCCATACACTGAAGCTTTCTTT CASSDPYTEAFF - - TRBJ1-1 TRBV25-1
TGTGCCAGCAGTTTCTCGGGACTAGGATCCAATGAGCAGTTCTTC CASSFSGLGSNEQFF TRBD2 once TRBJ2-1 TRBV27
TGTGCTAGTGGTCCCGGACAGCACTATGGCTACACCTTC CASGPGQHYGYTF - - TRBJ1-2 TRBV12-5
TGTGCCAGCAGCCCTTCTCTATGGAACACCATATATTTT CASSPSLWNTIYF - - TRBJ1-3 TRBV5-6
TGCGCCAGCAGTGAGTCTAGGGTGGGAGAGCAGTTCTTC CASSESRVGEQFF - - TRBJ2-1 TRBV10-1
TGTGCCAGCAAAGGGACAGGGAGCTCCTATAATTCACCCCTCCACTTT CASKGTGSSYNSPLHF TRBD1 - TRBJ1-6 TRBV2
TGTGCCAGCAGCCCTGACTCCTACGAGCAGTACTTC CASSPDSYEQYF - - TRBJ2-7 TRBV9